This T cell receptor beta chain was identified during a study of cytomegalovirus exposure and HLA in healthy donors. Study observations and caveats: As a later analysis revealed, the rate of TCR association differed by HLA locus, with DRB1 most and HLA-C fewest. A prior analysis recorded that most TCR beta V segments were productive about 87% or about 30% of the time. The authors confirmed in vitro that three CMV-associated chains were specific for CMV antigens.

It was with 60 Vbeta and 13 Jbeta primers that the PCR ran. TCRdb's table, derived via immunoSEQ multiplex PCR, lists solely in-frame clones and lacks some. The sample contains about 130,000 clones, around 80% of which appear only once. A remark on this clone: What it recognizes is unknown.

Germline-derived CDR1 and CDR2 are SGHRS and YFSETQ. The V segment lost 4 bases and the J segment 1 base; nucleotides outside the gene matches: 2. The CDR3 runs to 15 residues. The chain has TRBV5-1 and TRBJ2-2, with 9 bases that match TRBD1. This clonotype was sampled from a human donor in good health. Material for sequencing was PBMCs. CDR3 residues: CASSAGQGNTGELFF. CDR3 bases: TGCGCCAGCAGCGCGGGACAGGGGAACACCGGGGAGCTGTTTTTT.